This is a list of T cell receptor beta chains from one sample in a study of T cell changes during pregnancy in multiple sclerosis. Profiled with immunoSEQ multiplex PCR; TCRdb holds only in-frame clones, not every one. Of tens of thousands of clones listed, roughly 90% were seen once; the top ten hold 3.3%. The sample in question was peripheral blood, obtained in the first trimester of pregnancy. The receptors derive from a female donor in good health, enrolled as a control in a pregnancy study. The CDR3 runs from the conserved cysteine through the conserved F or W. D genes are given only for firm matches. Size is omitted from some rows. Given values are once, few, many or a class for expanded clones.

V	size	J	D	CDR3	DNA
TRBV7-9	-	TRBJ2-7	-	CASSLDTFSYEQYF	TGTGCCAGCAGCCTGGACACCTTCTCCTACGAGCAGTACTTC
TRBV6-1	-	TRBJ2-7	-	CASSVTGLWAGEQYF	TGTGCCAGCAGTGTTACCGGTCTGTGGGCTGGCGAGCAGTACTTC
TRBV7-9	once	TRBJ2-7	TRBD1	CASSRDRGYGQYF	TGTGCCAGCAGCCGGGACAGGGGCTACGGGCAGTACTTC
TRBV18	-	TRBJ1-1	TRBD1	CASSPGQGFTEAFF	TGTGCCAGCTCACCGGGACAGGGGTTCACTGAAGCTTTCTTT
TRBV20-1	-	TRBJ2-5	-	CSARDHETQYF	TGCAGTGCTAGAGATCATGAGACCCAGTACTTC
TRBV19	-	TRBJ1-1	-	CASSITRNTEAFF	TGTGCCAGTAGTATAACGAGAAACACTGAAGCTTTCTTT
TRBV2	once	TRBJ1-6	-	CAGSVGRASSPLHF	TGTGCCGGGTCTGTAGGGAGGGCTAGTTCACCCCTCCACTTT
TRBV11-3	-	TRBJ1-1	-	CASSLDTFTEAFF	TGTGCCAGCAGCCTCGACACCTTCACTGAAGCTTTCTTT
TRBV27	-	TRBJ1-5	TRBD1	CASSLAGTAFNQPQHF	TGTGCCAGCAGTTTGGCTGGGACAGCATTCAATCAGCCCCAGCATTTT
TRBV7-9	-	TRBJ2-1	TRBD1	CASGDRNEQFF	TGTGCCAGCGGGGACAGGAATGAGCAGTTCTTC
TRBV6-5	-	TRBJ1-1	TRBD1	CASSFATTGETEAFF	TGTGCCAGCAGTTTCGCCACCACAGGGGAGACTGAAGCTTTCTTT
TRBV6-5	-	TRBJ2-7	-	CASSYTSGPYEQYF	TGTGCCAGCAGTTACACCTCAGGGCCCTACGAGCAGTACTTC
TRBV29-1	-	TRBJ2-4	TRBD1	CSVGTGGHIQYF	TGCAGCGTTGGGACAGGGGGCCACATTCAGTACTTC
TRBV10-3	-	TRBJ2-7	-	CATAEGDYEQYF	TGTGCCACCGCCGAGGGGGACTACGAGCAGTACTTC
TRBV7-8	-	TRBJ2-7	-	CAISISGSSEEQYF	TGTGCCATCTCAATAAGCGGCAGCTCTGAGGAGCAGTACTTC
TRBV12-5	-	TRBJ1-2	TRBD1	CASGTGQGYYGYTF	TGTGCTAGTGGTACCGGACAGGGTTACTATGGCTACACCTTC
TRBV28	-	TRBJ2-5	TRBD2	CATSLAGGRQETQYF	TGTGCCACCAGCCTAGCGGGAGGGCGTCAAGAGACCCAGTACTTC
TRBV6-6	-	TRBJ2-5	-	CASSYYRPAQETQYF	TGTGCCAGCAGTTACTACAGGCCGGCCCAAGAGACCCAGTACTTC
TRBV7-9	-	TRBJ1-2	TRBD1	CASSLLDRETEGYTF	TGTGCCAGCAGCCTATTGGACAGGGAGACGGAAGGCTACACCTTC
TRBV4-3	-	TRBJ2-1	TRBD2	CASSQIQAGGNDNEQFF	TGCGCCAGCAGCCAGATCCAAGCGGGAGGGAACGACAATGAGCAGTTCTTC
TRBV27	medium-sized	TRBJ2-7	-	CASSLRGGRGSYEQYF	TGTGCCAGCAGTTTAAGGGGGGGACGGGGATCCTACGAGCAGTACTTC
TRBV5-4	-	TRBJ2-7	-	CASSSPNGPSLDEQYF	TGTGCCAGCAGCTCACCCAATGGCCCCTCCCTCGACGAGCAGTACTTC
TRBV6-5	once	TRBJ1-3	-	CASLSVSGNTIYF	TGTGCCAGTTTGTCCGTCTCTGGAAACACCATATATTTT
TRBV15	few	TRBJ1-1	-	CATSYSHDTEAFF	TGTGCCACCAGCTACTCGCATGACACTGAAGCTTTCTTT
TRBV9	-	TRBJ2-5	TRBD2	CASSVAGGIQETQYF	TGTGCCAGCAGCGTAGCGGGGGGGATCCAAGAGACCCAGTACTTC
TRBV29-1	-	TRBJ2-1	-	CSVEDWQDNEQFF	TGCAGCGTTGAAGATTGGCAGGACAATGAGCAGTTCTTC
TRBV11-1	once	TRBJ1-2	-	CASSRGGNYGYTF	TGTGCCAGCAGCCGAGGAGGGAACTATGGCTACACCTTC
TRBV19	-	TRBJ1-2	-	CASSIGDRSGYTF	TGTGCCAGTAGTATCGGAGATCGGTCCGGCTACACCTTC
TRBV29-1	-	TRBJ1-2	-	CSVLRTDKGYGYTF	TGCAGCGTCCTCCGGACTGATAAAGGCTATGGCTACACCTTC
TRBV25-1	few	TRBJ2-5	-	CASVAGGAQYF	TGTGCCAGCGTGGCAGGAGGGGCCCAGTACTTC
TRBV6-5	-	TRBJ2-3	TRBD2	CASSRLAGGPDTQYF	TGTGCCAGCTCGAGGCTAGCGGGGGGGCCAGATACGCAGTATTTT
TRBV2	-	TRBJ1-4	-	CASARGWEKLFF	TGTGCCAGCGCCCGGGGGTGGGAAAAACTGTTTTTT
TRBV11-2	-	TRBJ2-1	-	CASSPRLGSNEQFF	TGTGCCAGCAGCCCCAGACTAGGGAGCAATGAGCAGTTCTTC
TRBV4-3	once	TRBJ2-2	TRBD2	CASSQAEGGWNTGELFF	TGCGCCAGCAGCCAAGCGGAGGGAGGGTGGAACACCGGGGAGCTGTTTTTT
TRBV7-9	-	TRBJ1-5	-	CASSRDNQPQHF	TGTGCCAGCAGCCGAGATAATCAGCCCCAGCATTTT
TRBV7-3	-	TRBJ1-2	TRBD1	CASSSTARPGQGGGYTF	TGTGCCAGCAGCTCTACCGCGAGACCGGGACAGGGAGGAGGCTACACCTTC
TRBV28	-	TRBJ2-7	-	CASSLPGEGTYEQYF	TGTGCCAGCAGTTTGCCGGGAGAAGGGACCTACGAGCAGTACTTC
TRBV6-1	-	TRBJ1-2	TRBD1	CASSERMGRTGGAYGYTF	TGTGCCAGCAGTGAACGAATGGGGCGGACAGGGGGAGCCTATGGCTACACCTTC
TRBV18	-	TRBJ1-2	-	CASSPEQGNYGYTF	TGTGCCAGCTCCCCCGAACAGGGCAACTATGGCTACACCTTC
TRBV4-3	-	TRBJ2-5	TRBD1	CASSQPGQGQETQYF	TGCGCCAGCAGCCAACCAGGACAGGGGCAAGAGACCCAGTACTTC
TRBV7-2	-	TRBJ1-2	TRBD1	CASSPGRDRANYGYTF	TGTGCCAGCAGCCCGGGCCGGGACAGGGCCAACTATGGCTACACCTTC
TRBV28	-	TRBJ2-1	-	CASSLLSTGRSYNEQFF	TGTGCCAGCAGTTTACTATCGACAGGACGCTCCTACAATGAGCAGTTCTTC
TRBV9	-	TRBJ1-1	TRBD1	CASSVLTGVAEAFF	TGTGCCAGCAGCGTCCTAACAGGGGTAGCTGAAGCTTTCTTT
TRBV28	-	TRBJ1-2	-	CASSSIQGKGYTF	TGTGCCAGCAGTTCCATCCAGGGTAAAGGCTACACCTTC
TRBV7-3	-	TRBJ2-2	-	CASSLNSGGELFF	TGTGCCAGCAGTCTTAATAGCGGCGGGGAGCTGTTTTTT